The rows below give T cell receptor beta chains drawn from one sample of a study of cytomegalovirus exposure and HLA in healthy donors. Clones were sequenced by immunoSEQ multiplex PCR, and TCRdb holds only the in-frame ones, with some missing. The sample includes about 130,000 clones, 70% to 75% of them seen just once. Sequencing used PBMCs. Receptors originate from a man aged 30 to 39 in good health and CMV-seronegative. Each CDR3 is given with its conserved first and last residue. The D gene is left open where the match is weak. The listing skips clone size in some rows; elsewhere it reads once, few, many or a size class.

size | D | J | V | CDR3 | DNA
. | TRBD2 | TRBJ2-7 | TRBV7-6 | CASSSGGAGTSVYEQYF | TGTGCCAGCAGCTCAGGTGGTGCCGGGACTAGCGTTTACGAGCAGTACTTC
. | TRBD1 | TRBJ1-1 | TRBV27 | CASSKGALTEAFF | TGTGCCAGCAGTAAGGGGGCCTTGACTGAAGCTTTCTTT
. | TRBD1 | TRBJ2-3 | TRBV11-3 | CASSFGQGAGGTQYF | TGTGCCAGCAGCTTCGGACAGGGGGCCGGGGGTACGCAGTATTTT
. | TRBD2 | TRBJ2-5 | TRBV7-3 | CASSLSGGGQETQYF | TGTGCCAGCAGCCTATCTGGGGGGGGCCAAGAGACCCAGTACTTC
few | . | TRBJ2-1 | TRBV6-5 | CASSYLQASYNEQFF | TGTGCCAGCAGTTACTTACAGGCCTCCTACAATGAGCAGTTCTTC
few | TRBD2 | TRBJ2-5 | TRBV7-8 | CASSLVRGMVWETQYF | TGTGCCAGCAGCTTAGTGCGGGGGATGGTTTGGGAGACCCAGTACTTC
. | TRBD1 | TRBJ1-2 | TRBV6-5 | CASSTGTGDYGYTF | TGTGCCAGCAGCACCGGGACAGGGGATTATGGCTACACCTTC
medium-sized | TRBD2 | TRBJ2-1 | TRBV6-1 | CASTLLAGDYNEQFF | TGTGCCAGCACACTTTTAGCGGGAGACTACAATGAGCAGTTCTTC
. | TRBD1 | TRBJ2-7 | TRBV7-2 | CASSVGQPYEQYF | TGTGCCAGCAGCGTGGGACAGCCTTACGAGCAGTACTTC
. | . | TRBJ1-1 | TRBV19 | CASSAPGEGDREAFF | TGTGCCAGTAGTGCCCCCGGTGAGGGGGATCGAGAAGCTTTCTTT
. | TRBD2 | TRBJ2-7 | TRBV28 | CASSSRSSGRAPYEQYF | TGTGCCAGCAGCTCTCGTTCTAGCGGGAGGGCGCCCTACGAGCAGTACTTC
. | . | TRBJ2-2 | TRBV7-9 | CSSSPRSGELFF | TGTTCCAGCAGCCCGCGCTCCGGGGAGCTGTTTTTT
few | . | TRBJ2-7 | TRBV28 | CASSLYYEQYF | TGTGCCAGCAGCCTATACTACGAGCAGTACTTC
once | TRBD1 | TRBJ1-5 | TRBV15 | CATRDPGTDNQPQHF | TGCGCCACCAGAGACCCCGGGACAGACAATCAGCCCCAGCATTTT
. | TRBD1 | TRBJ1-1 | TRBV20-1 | CSAPTGLEAFF | TGCAGTGCTCCGACAGGGCTTGAAGCTTTCTTT
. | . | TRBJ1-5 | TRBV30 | CAWSMGPSNQPQHF | TGTGCCTGGAGTATGGGGCCTAGCAATCAGCCCCAGCATTTT
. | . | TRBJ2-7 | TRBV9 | CASSVGTKTYEQYF | TGTGCCAGCAGCGTAGGGACAAAAACCTACGAGCAGTACTTC
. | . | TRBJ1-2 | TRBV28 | CASSFQGNYGYTF | TGTGCCAGCAGTTTTCAGGGTAATTATGGCTACACCTTC
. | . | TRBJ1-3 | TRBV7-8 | CASSLDSVRFSGNTIYF | TGTGCCAGCAGCTTAGACAGTGTTCGGTTCTCGGGAAACACCATATATTTT
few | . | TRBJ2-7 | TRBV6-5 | CASTPRRGEQYF | TGTGCCAGCACCCCCCGCCGGGGCGAGCAGTACTTC
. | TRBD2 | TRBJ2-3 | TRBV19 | CASTRLAGLTDTQYF | TGTGCCAGTACCCGACTAGCGGGACTGACAGATACGCAGTATTTT
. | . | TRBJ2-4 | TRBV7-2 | CASSPGLAKNIQYF | TGTGCCAGCAGCCCCGGTCTAGCCAAAAACATTCAGTACTTC
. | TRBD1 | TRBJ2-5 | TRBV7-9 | CASSSQTGGALETQYF | TGTGCCAGCAGCTCTCAGACAGGGGGCGCATTAGAGACCCAGTACTTC